This is a list of T cell receptor beta chains from one sample in a study of Tregs in tolerant kidney transplant recipients. Clones were read by immunoSEQ multiplex PCR, and TCRdb kept only the in-frame ones, dropping some. This sample has around 66,000 clones, with approximately 83% found just once. Sequenced material: Tregs from blood, taken before the transplant. All receptors derive from a human donor who received a combined kidney and bone marrow transplant. The CDR3 runs from the conserved cysteine through the conserved F or W. The D gene is left open where the match is weak. A row's size may be missing; if present it is once, few, many or a size class.

J gene: TRBJ1-2; V gene: TRBV29-1; clone size: NA; D gene: TRBD1; CDR3 protein: CSVGEDRGYGYTF; CDR3 DNA: TGCAGCGTTGGTGAGGACAGGGGCTATGGCTACACCTTC
J gene: TRBJ2-2; V gene: TRBV13; clone size: NA; D gene: TRBD1; CDR3 protein: CASSSMGQGLLSNTGELFF; CDR3 DNA: TGTGCCAGCAGCTCTATGGGACAGGGCTTACTTTCGAACACCGGGGAGCTGTTTTTT
J gene: TRBJ1-1; V gene: TRBV5-1; clone size: NA; D gene: NA; CDR3 protein: CASRSRGANTEAFF; CDR3 DNA: TGCGCCAGCAGATCCAGGGGTGCGAACACTGAAGCTTTCTTT
J gene: TRBJ2-5; V gene: TRBV15; clone size: few; D gene: NA; CDR3 protein: CATSRTRQNQETQYF; CDR3 DNA: TGTGCCACCAGCAGAACCCGACAGAACCAAGAGACCCAGTACTTC
J gene: TRBJ2-2; V gene: TRBV5-1; clone size: NA; D gene: TRBD2; CDR3 protein: CASSSLTSGPSNTGELFF; CDR3 DNA: TGCGCCAGCAGCTCGTTGACTAGCGGGCCCTCGAACACCGGGGAGCTGTTTTTT
J gene: TRBJ2-3; V gene: TRBV9; clone size: NA; D gene: NA; CDR3 protein: CASSVVGRSTDTQYF; CDR3 DNA: TGTGCCAGCAGCGTAGTGGGGCGGAGTACAGATACGCAGTATTTT
J gene: TRBJ2-1; V gene: TRBV15; clone size: NA; D gene: NA; CDR3 protein: CATSSGFSSYNEQFF; CDR3 DNA: TGTGCCACCAGCAGCGGATTTAGCTCCTACAATGAGCAGTTCTTC
J gene: TRBJ2-3; V gene: TRBV28; clone size: NA; D gene: NA; CDR3 protein: CASSHESGASTDTQYF; CDR3 DNA: TGTGCCAGCAGTCACGAGTCAGGGGCTAGCACAGATACGCAGTATTTT
J gene: TRBJ2-2; V gene: TRBV10-1; clone size: NA; D gene: TRBD2; CDR3 protein: CASSGTSTGELFF; CDR3 DNA: TGCGCCAGCAGTGGGACTAGCACCGGGGAGCTGTTTTTT
J gene: TRBJ2-5; V gene: TRBV18; clone size: NA; D gene: NA; CDR3 protein: CASSPPTVHREQYF; CDR3 DNA: TGTGCCAGCTCACCACCGACTGTACATAGGGAGCAGTACTTC
J gene: TRBJ2-1; V gene: TRBV7-2; clone size: NA; D gene: NA; CDR3 protein: CASSYALYNEQFF; CDR3 DNA: TGTGCCAGCAGCTATGCGCTCTACAATGAGCAGTTCTTC
J gene: TRBJ1-1; V gene: TRBV6-5; clone size: NA; D gene: NA; CDR3 protein: CATVDPGRNTEAFF; CDR3 DNA: TGTGCCACCGTGGATCCGGGTAGGAACACTGAAGCTTTCTTT
J gene: TRBJ2-3; V gene: TRBV5-1; clone size: NA; D gene: NA; CDR3 protein: CASSLAVLIGTTTDTQYF; CDR3 DNA: TGCGCCAGCAGCTTGGCCGTATTGATAGGGACGACCACGGATACGCAGTATTTT